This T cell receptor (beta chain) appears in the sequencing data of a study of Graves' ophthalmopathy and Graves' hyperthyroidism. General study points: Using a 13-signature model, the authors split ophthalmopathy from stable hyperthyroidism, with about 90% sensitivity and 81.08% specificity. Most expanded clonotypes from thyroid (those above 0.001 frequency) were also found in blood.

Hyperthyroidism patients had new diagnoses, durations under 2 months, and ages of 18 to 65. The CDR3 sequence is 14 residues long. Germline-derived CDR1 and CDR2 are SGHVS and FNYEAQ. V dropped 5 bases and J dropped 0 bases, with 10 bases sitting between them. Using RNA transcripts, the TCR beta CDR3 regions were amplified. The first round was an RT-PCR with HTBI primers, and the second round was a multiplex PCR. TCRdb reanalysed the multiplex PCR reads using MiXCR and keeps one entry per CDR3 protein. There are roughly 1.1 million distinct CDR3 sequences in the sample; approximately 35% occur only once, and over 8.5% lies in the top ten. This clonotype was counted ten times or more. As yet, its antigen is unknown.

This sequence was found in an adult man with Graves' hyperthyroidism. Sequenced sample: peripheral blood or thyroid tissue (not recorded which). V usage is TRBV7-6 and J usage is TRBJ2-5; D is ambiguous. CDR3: CASSRMIHQETQYF. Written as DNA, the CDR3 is TGTGCCAGCAGCCGGATGATTCACCAAGAGACCCAGTACTTC.